The text below deals with one TCR beta chain. This sample is part of a study of blood T cell repertoires in COVID-19. Germline V gene lookup returns CDR1 SEHNR and CDR2 FQNEAQ (reference sequence). The CDR3 is 14 residues long. V lost 5 bases and J 1 base, leaving 11 bases between the germline ends. The protocol was immunoSEQ multiplex PCR, while the TCRdb copy is restricted to in-frame clones and leaves out a portion. This table has tens of thousands of clones, about nine tenths appearing once. The sequenced sample consisted of peripheral blood. The receptor was isolated from a woman in her forties or fifties with active or convalescent COVID-19. This chain links TRBV7-9 with TRBJ1-1; no clear D. DNA for the CDR3: TGTGCCAGCAGCCGGGGTTCCGCGAACACTGAAGCTTTCTTT. This codes for CASSRGSANTEAFF.